This T cell receptor beta chain was captured by sequencing in a study of blood T cell repertoires in COVID-19. Across the study: The samples span acute and convalescent COVID-19 from the United States, Italy and Spain.

This clone showed up just once. Original data processing: Reference gene primer amplification yielded estimated nucleated cell counts. Method: immunoSEQ multiplex PCR; TCRdb's copy keeps in-frame clones and lacks some. V and J calls and clone size follow that table, whereas D and trimming were derived from the DNA. The sample holds about 74,000 clones, about 90% seen once. Germline V gene data show CDR1 as GTSNPN and CDR2 as SVGIG (reference sequence). Trimming cost V 8 bases and J 4 bases, with 15 bases left between them. The CDR3 covers 13 residues. Sequencing was done on a sample of peripheral blood. V usage is TRBV30 and J usage is TRBJ1-3; possible D gene TRBD1, 6 bases. The TCR originated in a woman in her forties or fifties in a cohort sampled during active COVID-19. The DNA of the CDR3 is TGTGCCGGTTCCACAGGGTGGGGAAACACCATATATTTT. This codes for CAGSTGWGNTIYF.